The next 2 T cell receptor beta chains were all read from a single sample in a study of cytomegalovirus exposure and HLA in healthy donors. Assay: immunoSEQ multiplex PCR; the TCRdb copy retains only in-frame clones and omits some. The sample contains 120,000 or so clones, 88% of which appear only once. Sequenced material: PBMCs. The receptors here all came from a man aged 25-45 years in good health and CMV-seronegative.

J is TRBJ2-4 and V is TRBV7-2; 7 bases line up with TRBD2. The V and J ends lost 2 bases and 6 bases, in that order; junction bases with no gene match: 4. The CDR3 runs to 14 residues. CDR1 is SGHTA and CDR2 is FQGNSA in the germline V gene. CDR3 DNA: TGTGCCAGCAGCTTATGGCGGGAGCCAAACATTCAGTACTTC. As protein: CASSLWREPNIQYF.

This clone has only a few counts. The CDR3 nucleotides are TGTGCCAGCAGCTGGGGACAGGAGGGCTATGGCTACACCTTC. This codes for CASSWGQEGYGYTF. This sequence joins TRBV7-6 and TRBJ1-2; 8 bases are a match to TRBD1. Germline trimming cut 4 bases from V and 4 bases from J; bases unmatched to any gene: 5. The CDR3 totals 14 residues. Per the germline V gene, CDR1 is SGHVS and CDR2 is FNYEAQ.